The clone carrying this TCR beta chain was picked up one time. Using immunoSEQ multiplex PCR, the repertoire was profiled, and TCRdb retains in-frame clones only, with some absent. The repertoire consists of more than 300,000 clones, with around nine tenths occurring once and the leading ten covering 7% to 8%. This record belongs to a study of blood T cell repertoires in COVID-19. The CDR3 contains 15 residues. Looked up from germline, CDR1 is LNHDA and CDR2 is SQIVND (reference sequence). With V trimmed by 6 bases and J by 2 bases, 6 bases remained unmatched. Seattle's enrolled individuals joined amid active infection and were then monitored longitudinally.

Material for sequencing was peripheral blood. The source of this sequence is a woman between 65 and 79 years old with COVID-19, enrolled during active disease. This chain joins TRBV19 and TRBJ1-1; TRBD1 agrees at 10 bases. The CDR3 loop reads CASRKTGGGNTEAFF. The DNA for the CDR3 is TGTGCCAGTAGGAAGACAGGGGGCGGTAACACTGAAGCTTTCTTT.